Reported below is one T cell receptor beta chain. This clonotype was detected many times. Its antigen remains unidentified. No much larger clonotype is one base removed from it; base qualities were not supplied. This sample stems from a study of prognosis after radiotherapy for stage I lung cancer (dated by TCRdb to about 2021). Study-level background: Between early 2018 and January 2019, over 15 patients with stage I NSCLC were enrolled in Nanjing, China. The patients included fourteen who had newly diagnosed primary stage I lung tumors, along with about 5 others who had oligometastatic NSCLC after their primary tumor had been surgically resected. All patients were regarded as medically inoperable, because of comorbidities in 12 patients and refusal of surgery in several patients. The cohort comprised roughly 13 men and 6 women with a median age of nearly 75 years, ranging from about 53 to 85 years. Squamous cell carcinoma histology was identified in seven patients, and adenocarcinoma histology was identified in more than ten patients. Image-guided IMRT or VMAT was used to deliver SBRT in 3 to 5 fractions at a biologically effective dose of at least 100 Gy. SBRT was not combined with any concurrent therapy in any patient. About 20% of the 19 patients developed distant metastases after SBRT, at a median of about seven months; the other 15 showed no significant progression. Peripheral blood TCR beta repertoires were profiled in stage I NSCLC patients before and after stereotactic body radiotherapy, and the repertoires were related to distant failure. The study took one blood sample before SBRT and one after SBRT from each of around 19 patients and sequenced all 38 samples.

Overall study results and their limits: Whether the expanded TCR clones were tumor-specific was not determined. The study was limited by the small cohort and short follow-up, and independent validation of the study findings is required. TRBV and TRBJ usage frequencies reportedly differed by metastasis status, in two V genes at baseline and in fewer than 10 V and two J genes after SBRT. After SBRT, the count of unique TCR clones dropped from a median of roughly 10,000 beforehand to roughly 6,800 afterward (Wilcoxon paired P=0.011). Post-SBRT Shannon entropy and its change from baseline were lower in patients who developed distant metastases; baseline Shannon entropy was not associated with metastases. All reported P values were unadjusted for multiple comparisons.

All patients had node-negative disease on CT and PET/CT, and none had a history of other malignancies or had previously received chemotherapy or radiotherapy. At each of two time points, around 6.1 milliliters of peripheral venous blood were collected into EDTA tubes. Ficoll-Paque Plus density-gradient centrifugation was used to isolate PBMCs. Samples were stored at -80°C immediately after collection until analysis. CDR3 length: 14 amino acids, cysteine to phenylalanine. Only the CDR3 part of the read is kept: 42 bases, read in frame from the first base. CDR1 and CDR2 are read off the germline V gene as KGHDR and SFDVKD. Between the V and J ends, shortened by 5 bases and 1 base respectively, the junction contains 7 bases. Two rounds of multiplex PCR were used to amplify the TCR beta CDR3 region from genomic DNA. In the first PCR round, primers specific to each TRBV and TRBJ gene were used, and the primer sequences were filed in Chinese patent CN105087789A. The second PCR round used universal primers. The Roche High Pure PCR Template Preparation Kit was used to extract genomic DNA from frozen PBMCs. The libraries underwent paired-end sequencing with 151 bp reads on an Illumina HiSeq 3000. The study's own analysis went as follows. CutAdapt was used to remove raw reads lacking the multiplex PCR primer sequences. High-quality paired reads were merged into contigs with PEAR. TRB V, D and J gene segments were assigned to each contig with MiXCR by alignment to reference sequences. CDR3 sequences were clustered by base quality and sequence similarity to remove sequencing errors. Diversity was calculated as Shannon entropy divided by the natural log of the number of productive TCR sequences. Clonality was computed as one minus the ratio of Shannon entropy to the natural log of the number of unique clonotypes. The Youden index of ROC curves was used to select progression-free survival cut-offs for repertoire metrics, and analyses were performed in R 3.5.3. TCRdb reanalyzed the raw reads on its own, using fastp at Q25 for trimming and MiXCR for clone calling, and kept in-frame beta chains. When rows share a CDR3 protein, they turn into one entry using the most common DNA and genes. The V and J calls were determined by TCRdb, not by the authors. Within this sample are about 28,000 distinct CDR3 sequences, with around 29% of them counted one time only. The ten largest clonotypes hold over 10% of the sample.

The TCR comes from a donor at least 50 years old with non-small cell lung cancer. This specimen consisted of PBMCs, obtained before or after stereotactic body radiation therapy (not recorded which). Here the chain combines TRBV24-1 and TRBJ2-2, with the D segment identity uncertain. The DNA reads TGTGCCACCAGTGGCCCCGTGAACACCGGGGAGCTGTTTTTT. This is translated as CATSGPVNTGELFF.